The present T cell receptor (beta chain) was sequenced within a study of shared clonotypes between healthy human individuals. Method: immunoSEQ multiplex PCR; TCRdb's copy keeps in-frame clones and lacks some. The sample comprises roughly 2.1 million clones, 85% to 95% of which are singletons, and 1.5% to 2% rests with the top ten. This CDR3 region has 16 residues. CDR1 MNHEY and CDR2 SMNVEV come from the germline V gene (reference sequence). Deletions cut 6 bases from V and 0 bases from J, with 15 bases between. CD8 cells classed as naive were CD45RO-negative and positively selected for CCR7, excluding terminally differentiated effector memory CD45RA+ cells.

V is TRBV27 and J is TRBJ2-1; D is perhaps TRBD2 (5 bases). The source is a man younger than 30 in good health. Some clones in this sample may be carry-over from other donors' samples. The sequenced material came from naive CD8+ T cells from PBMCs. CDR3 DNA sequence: TGTGCCAGCAGCATAGGCGGACTCTACTCCTACAATGAGCAGTTCTTC. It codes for CASSIGGLYSYNEQFF.